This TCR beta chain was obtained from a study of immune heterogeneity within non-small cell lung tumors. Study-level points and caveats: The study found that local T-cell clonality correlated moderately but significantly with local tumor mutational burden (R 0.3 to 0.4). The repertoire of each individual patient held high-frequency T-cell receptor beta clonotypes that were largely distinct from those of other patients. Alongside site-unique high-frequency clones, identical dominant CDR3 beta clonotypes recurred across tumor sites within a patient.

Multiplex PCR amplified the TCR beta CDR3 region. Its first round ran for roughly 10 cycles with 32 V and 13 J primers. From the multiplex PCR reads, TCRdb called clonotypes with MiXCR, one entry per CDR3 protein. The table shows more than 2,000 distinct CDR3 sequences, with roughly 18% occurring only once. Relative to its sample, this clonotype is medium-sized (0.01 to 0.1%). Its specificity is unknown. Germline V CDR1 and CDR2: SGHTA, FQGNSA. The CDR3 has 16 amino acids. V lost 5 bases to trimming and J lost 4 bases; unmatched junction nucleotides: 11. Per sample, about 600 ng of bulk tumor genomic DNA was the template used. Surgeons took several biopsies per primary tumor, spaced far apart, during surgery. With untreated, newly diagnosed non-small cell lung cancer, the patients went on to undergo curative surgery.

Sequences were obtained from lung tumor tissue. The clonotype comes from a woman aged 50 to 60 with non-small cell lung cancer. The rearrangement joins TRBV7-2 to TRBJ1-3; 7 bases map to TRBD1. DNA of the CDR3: TGTGCCAGCAGCCATGGAGGGGGCGGTCGGGGAAACACCATATATTTT. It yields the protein CASSHGGGGRGNTIYF.